The clone carrying this TCR beta chain was seen at least ten times. As yet, its antigen is unknown. These data originate in a study of T-cell memory formation after mild COVID-19. Study outcomes and limitations: Later expanders leaned CD4+, whereas clones that contracted between day 15 and 85 were balanced CD4/CD8.

It was 5'RACE with constant-segment primers that produced the TCR alpha and TCR beta cDNA libraries, which carried sample barcodes and UMIs. TCRdb re-derived calls from the 5' RACE reads in MiXCR, one entry per CDR3 protein. The sample shows a few hundred thousand distinct CDR3 sequences, roughly 15% of them seen only once. The germline V and J ends were trimmed by 0 bases and 1 base, with 7 bases remaining between them. CDR3 length: 14 amino acids. Germline CDR1 SGHRS, CDR2 YFSETQ. Sample: PBMCs or a T cell subset sorted from them (not recorded which). This TCR derives from a man younger than 35 who had mild COVID-19 (a few samples of this study predate the infection). Cell type and time point are not known. The chain carries TRBV5-1 and TRBJ1-1; D not resolved. CDR3 sequence (DNA): TGCGCCAGCAGCTTGGAGCCCTCGAACACTGAAGCTTTCTTT. Its protein is CASSLEPSNTEAFF.